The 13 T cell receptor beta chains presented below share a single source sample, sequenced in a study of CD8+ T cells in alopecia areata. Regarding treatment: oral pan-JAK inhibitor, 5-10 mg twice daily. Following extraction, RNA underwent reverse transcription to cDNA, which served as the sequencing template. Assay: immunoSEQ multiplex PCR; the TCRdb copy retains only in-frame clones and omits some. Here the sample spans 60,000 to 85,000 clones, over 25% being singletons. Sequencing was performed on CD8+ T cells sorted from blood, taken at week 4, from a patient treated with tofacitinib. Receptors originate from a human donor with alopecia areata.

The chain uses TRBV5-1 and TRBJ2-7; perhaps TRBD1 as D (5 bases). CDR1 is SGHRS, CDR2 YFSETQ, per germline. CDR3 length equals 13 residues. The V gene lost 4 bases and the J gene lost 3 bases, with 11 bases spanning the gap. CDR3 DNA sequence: TGCGCCAGCAGCAAACAGGCCAACTACGAGCAGTACTTC. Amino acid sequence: CASSKQANYEQYF.

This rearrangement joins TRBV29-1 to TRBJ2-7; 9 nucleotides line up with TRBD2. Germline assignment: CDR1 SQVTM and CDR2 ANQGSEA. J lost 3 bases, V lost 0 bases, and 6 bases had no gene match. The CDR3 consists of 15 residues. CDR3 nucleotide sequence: TGCAGCGTTGAAGATCGGCCTAGCGGGAACTACGAGCAGTACTTC. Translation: CSVEDRPSGNYEQYF.

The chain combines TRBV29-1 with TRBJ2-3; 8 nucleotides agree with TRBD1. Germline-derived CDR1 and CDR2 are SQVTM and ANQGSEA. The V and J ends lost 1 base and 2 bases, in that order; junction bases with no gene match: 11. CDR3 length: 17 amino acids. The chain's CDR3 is CSVEALAGGDPTDTQYF. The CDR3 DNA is TGCAGCGTTGAAGCCCTGGCAGGGGGCGACCCCACAGATACGCAGTATTTT.

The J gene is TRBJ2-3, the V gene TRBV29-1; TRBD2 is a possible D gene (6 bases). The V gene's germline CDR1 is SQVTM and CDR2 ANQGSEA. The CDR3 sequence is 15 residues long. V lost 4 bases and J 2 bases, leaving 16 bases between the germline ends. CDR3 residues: CSVGGGEWATDTQYF. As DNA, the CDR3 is TGCAGCGTTGGAGGCGGGGAGTGGGCCACAGATACGCAGTATTTT.

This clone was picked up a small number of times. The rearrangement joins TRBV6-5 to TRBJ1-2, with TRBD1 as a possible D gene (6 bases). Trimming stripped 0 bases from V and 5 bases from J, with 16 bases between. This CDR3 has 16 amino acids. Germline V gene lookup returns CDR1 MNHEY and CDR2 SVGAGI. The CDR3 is CASSYSSGGGGYGYTF. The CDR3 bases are TGTGCCAGCAGTTACTCGAGCGGGGGCGGAGGTTATGGCTACACCTTC.

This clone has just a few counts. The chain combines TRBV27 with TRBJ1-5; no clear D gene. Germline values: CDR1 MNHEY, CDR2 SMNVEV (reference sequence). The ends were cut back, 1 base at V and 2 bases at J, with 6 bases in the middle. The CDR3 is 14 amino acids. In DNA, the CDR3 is TGTGCCAGCAGTTTATTTCGGGGCAATCAGCCCCAGCATTTT. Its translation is CASSLFRGNQPQHF.

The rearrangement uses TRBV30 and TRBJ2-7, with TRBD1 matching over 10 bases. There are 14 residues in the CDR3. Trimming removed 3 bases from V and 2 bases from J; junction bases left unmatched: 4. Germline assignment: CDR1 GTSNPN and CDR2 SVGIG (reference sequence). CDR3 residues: CAWSGGTGAYEQYF. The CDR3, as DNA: TGTGCCTGGAGCGGGGGGACAGGGGCCTACGAGCAGTACTTC.

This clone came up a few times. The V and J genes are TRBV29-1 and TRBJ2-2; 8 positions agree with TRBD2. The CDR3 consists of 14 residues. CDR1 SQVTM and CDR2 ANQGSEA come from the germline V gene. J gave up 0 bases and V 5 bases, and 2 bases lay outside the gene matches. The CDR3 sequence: CSVISGANTGELFF. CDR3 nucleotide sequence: TGCAGCGTTATTAGCGGGGCGAACACCGGGGAGCTGTTTTTT.

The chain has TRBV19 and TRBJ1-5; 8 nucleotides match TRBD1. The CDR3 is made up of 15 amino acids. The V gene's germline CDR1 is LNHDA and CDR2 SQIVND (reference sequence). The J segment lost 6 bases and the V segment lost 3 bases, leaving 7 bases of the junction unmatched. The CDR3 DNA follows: TGTGCCAGTAGTATCATGGACAGGGTCGGTCAGCCCCAGCATTTT. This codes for CASSIMDRVGQPQHF. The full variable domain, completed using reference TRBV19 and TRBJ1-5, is DGGITQSPKYLFRKEGQNVTLSCEQNLNHDAMYWYRQDPGQGLRLIYYSQIVNDFQKGDIAEGYSVSREKKESFPLTVTSAQKNPTAFYLCASSIMDRVGQPQHFGDGTRLSIL.

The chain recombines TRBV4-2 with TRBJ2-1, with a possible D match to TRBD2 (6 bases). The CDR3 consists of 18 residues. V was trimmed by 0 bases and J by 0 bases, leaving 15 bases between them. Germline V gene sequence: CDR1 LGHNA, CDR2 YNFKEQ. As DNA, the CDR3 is TGTGCCAGCAGCCAAGATCGGGGGACTCCGAGCTCCTACAATGAGCAGTTCTTC. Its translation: CASSQDRGTPSSYNEQFF.

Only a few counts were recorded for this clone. CDR3 residues: CATSRSSIQDNTGELFF. The CDR3, as DNA: TGTGCCACCAGCAGATCGTCAATACAGGACAACACCGGGGAGCTGTTTTTT. The chain recombines TRBV15 with TRBJ2-2; tentative D call: TRBD1 (5 bases). Trimming pared 2 bases from V and 2 bases from J, leaving 15 bases between. CDR1 LNHNV and CDR2 YYDKDF come from the germline V gene (reference sequence). The CDR3 is made up of 17 amino acids.

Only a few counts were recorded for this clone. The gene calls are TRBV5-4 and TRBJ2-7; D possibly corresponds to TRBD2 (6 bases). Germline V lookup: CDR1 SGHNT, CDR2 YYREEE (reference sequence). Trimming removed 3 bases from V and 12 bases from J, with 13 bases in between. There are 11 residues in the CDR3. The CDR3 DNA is TGTGCCAGCAGCTCGTATACGGGGGTGTACTTC. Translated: CASSSYTGVYF.

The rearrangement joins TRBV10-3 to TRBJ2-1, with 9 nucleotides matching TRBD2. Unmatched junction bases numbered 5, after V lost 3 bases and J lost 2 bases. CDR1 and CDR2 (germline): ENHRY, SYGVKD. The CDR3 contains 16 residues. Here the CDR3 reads CAISDSGTSTYNEQFF. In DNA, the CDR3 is TGTGCCATCAGTGATTCCGGGACTAGCACCTACAATGAGCAGTTCTTC.